Below, 32 T cell receptor beta chains from the same sample are listed, as sequenced in a study of shared clonotypes between healthy human individuals. Sequencing was performed with immunoSEQ multiplex PCR; in TCRdb, only in-frame clones are kept and a portion is missing. Found here are some 2,000,000 clones, around 95% of them singletons; the top ten hold 0.13%. The sample comprised naive CD4+ T cells sorted from blood. Described subset: CD45RA+ positively selected. The origin of the receptors is a man in his late teens or twenties in good health.

The gene calls are TRBV7-9 and TRBJ1-1; no definite D call. The germline V and J ends were trimmed by 4 bases and 5 bases, with 17 bases remaining between them. This CDR3 comprises 15 residues. Germline CDR1 and CDR2: SEHNR and FQNEAQ (reference sequence). CDR3 nucleotide sequence: TGTGCCAGCAGCTCCGCCGTGTATGAATGGACTGAAGCTTTCTTT. As protein: CASSSAVYEWTEAFF. Full variable domain (outside the CDR3, taken from reference TRBV7-9 and TRBJ1-1): DTGVSQNPRHKITKRGQNVTFRCDPISEHNRLYWYRQTLGQGPEFLTYFQNEAQLEKSRLLSDRFSAERPKGSFSTLEIQRTEQGDSAMYLCASSSAVYEWTEAFFGQGTRLTVV.

V is TRBV18 and J is TRBJ2-1, with D possibly being TRBD1 (5 bases). Germline assignment: CDR1 KGHSH and CDR2 LQKENI. CDR3 size: 16 residues. Trimming removed 4 bases at V and 1 base at J, with 14 bases between. Here the CDR3 DNA reads TGTGCCAGCTCACAGGGGTTCGAACGGTCCTACAATGAGCAGTTCTTC. It specifies CASSQGFERSYNEQFF.

The rearrangement joins TRBV27 to TRBJ2-2, with 7 nucleotides matching TRBD2. The CDR3 sequence is 18 residues long. V dropped 0 bases and J dropped 0; count of bases not matched to a gene: 7. Germline CDR1 reads MNHEY; CDR2 reads SMNVEV (reference sequence). CDR3 sequence: CASSLSISSGTNTGELFF. The DNA of the CDR3 is TGTGCCAGCAGTTTATCCATATCTAGCGGAACGAACACCGGGGAGCTGTTTTTT.

The chain carries TRBV18 and TRBJ1-5; 7 bases match TRBD1. Germline-derived CDR1 and CDR2 are KGHSH and LQKENI. This CDR3 has 14 residues. V shed 5 bases and J 5 bases; nucleotides not matched to a gene: 6. The CDR3 is CASSTDREDQPQHF. The CDR3 DNA sequence: TGTGCCAGCTCAACAGACAGGGAGGATCAGCCCCAGCATTTT. Together with reference TRBV18 and TRBJ1-5, the CDR3 gives the full variable domain: NAGVMQNPRHLVRRRGQEARLRCSPMKGHSHVYWYRQLPEEGLKFMVYLQKENIIDESGMPKERFSAEFPKEGPSILRIQQVVRGDSAAYFCASSTDREDQPQHFGDGTRLSIL.

V gene TRBV7-6 combines with J gene TRBJ1-5; D not resolved. V lost 1 base and J 1 base, leaving 8 bases between the germline ends. The germline gives CDR1 SGHVS, CDR2 FNYEAQ. The length of the CDR3 is 15 residues. The CDR3 region has the DNA TGTGCCAGCAGCTTAGTCCCGGGAAGCAATCAGCCCCAGCATTTT. This codes for CASSLVPGSNQPQHF.

V and J are TRBV30 and TRBJ2-5, with 8 bases matching TRBD2. The CDR3 loop spans 17 amino acids. Looked up from germline, CDR1 is GTSNPN and CDR2 is SVGIG (reference sequence). The trim removed 0 bases at V and 2 bases at J, leaving 11 bases unmatched. The DNA of the CDR3 is TGTGCCTGGAGTGTATGGAAGGTAGCGGGATTACAAGAGACCCAGTACTTC. This gives the protein CAWSVWKVAGLQETQYF.

The rearrangement uses TRBV4-1 and TRBJ2-7; 7 bases line up with TRBD1. The CDR3 length is 15 residues. V lost 4 bases, J lost 7 bases, and 13 bases stayed unmatched. CDR1 is MGHRA, CDR2 YSYEKL, per germline. For the CDR3, the DNA is TGCGCCAGCAGCCCTTGGGACAGTCCTCCGTGGGAGCAGTACTTC. Translation gives CASSPWDSPPWEQYF.

The count of this clone is one. This rearrangement joins TRBV7-2 to TRBJ2-7, with D unresolved. This CDR3 contains 15 residues. The germline V gene has CDR1 SGHTA and CDR2 FQGNSA. V was shortened by 8 bases and J by 4 bases, with 21 bases between the two germline ends. Written as DNA, the CDR3 is TGTGCCAGCGCCCCCGCGAACTCTGATAAGTACGAGCAGTACTTC. It codes for CASAPANSDKYEQYF.

This chain links TRBV18 with TRBJ2-2; 7 bases fit TRBD2. This CDR3 is 15 amino acids long. V lost 6 bases and J lost 0; bases outside the gene matches: 4. Germline V gene lookup returns CDR1 KGHSH and CDR2 LQKENI. As DNA, the CDR3 is TGTGCCAGCTCCCATAGCGGGTCGAACACCGGGGAGCTGTTTTTT. Protein: CASSHSGSNTGELFF.

V and J are TRBV6-6 and TRBJ1-5; D is unclear. Trimming stripped 7 bases from V and 4 bases from J, with 17 bases between. Germline values: CDR1 MNHNY, CDR2 SVGAGI (reference sequence). The CDR3 is made up of 15 amino acids. CDR3 region: CASNPSGPRNQPQHF. The CDR3 coding sequence is TGTGCCAGCAACCCGAGCGGCCCGAGGAATCAGCCCCAGCATTTT.

The chain couples TRBV7-9 to TRBJ1-3; no clear D. The CDR3 totals 14 residues. Trimming took off 4 bases at V and 0 bases at J, with 7 bases between the two ends. Per germline, CDR1 SEHNR and CDR2 FQNEAQ (reference sequence). For the CDR3, the DNA is TGTGCCAGCAGCTATAACCACTCTGGAAACACCATATATTTT. It encodes CASSYNHSGNTIYF. The full variable domain, with the rest looked up from reference TRBV7-9 and TRBJ1-3, is DTGVSQNPRHKITKRGQNVTFRCDPISEHNRLYWYRQTLGQGPEFLTYFQNEAQLEKSRLLSDRFSAERPKGSFSTLEIQRTEQGDSAMYLCASSYNHSGNTIYFGEGSWLTVV.

J is TRBJ1-4 and V is TRBV6-5; 7 bases are shared with TRBD1. Germline V gives CDR1 MNHEY, CDR2 SVGAGI. V dropped 5 bases and J dropped 8; count of bases not matched to a gene: 5. This CDR3 has 13 amino acids. CDR3 protein: CASSDRVREKLFF. CDR3 nucleotides: TGTGCCAGCAGTGACAGGGTCCGGGAAAAACTGTTTTTT.

This sequence joins TRBV21-1 and TRBJ2-2; the D call of TRBD1 is as the table states it, not checked on the DNA. TRBV21-1 is shown as a pseudogene. The CDR3 covers 17 residues. The CDR3 DNA sequence: TGTGCCAGCAGCAAACCCAGGTGGGCCCTAAACACCGGGGAGCTGTTTTTT. Translated: CASSKPRWALNTGELFF.

For this clone: This same CDR3 is encoded by further DNA sequences in the sample. The J gene is TRBJ1-1, the V gene TRBV6-5, with D perhaps TRBD1 (6 bases). This CDR3 has 13 amino acids. Germline V gene sequence: CDR1 MNHEY, CDR2 SVGAGI. Trimming left V 5 bases short and J 1 base short, with 8 bases between. The CDR3 reads CASSRGGNTEAFF. In DNA, the CDR3 is TGTGCCAGCAGTCGAGGGGGGAACACTGAAGCTTTCTTT.

J is TRBJ1-1 and V is TRBV10-1; 7 positions match TRBD1. Looked up from germline, CDR1 is WNHNN and CDR2 is SYGVQD (reference sequence). CDR3 length: 13 amino acids. V was pared by 2 bases and J by 12 bases, with 9 bases of the junction left unmatched. The CDR3 bases are TGCGCCAGCAGTGAGGCCCCGACAGGGAGGACTTTCTTT. Amino acids: CASSEAPTGRTFF.

V gene TRBV30 combines with J gene TRBJ2-5; 11 bases align to TRBD2. Trimming cost V 6 bases and J 7 bases; bases outside gene matches: 7. CDR1 GTSNPN and CDR2 SVGIG come from the germline V gene (reference sequence). The CDR3 covers 13 residues. CDR3 in DNA: TGTGCCTGCCTTCTAGCGGGAGGATGGACCCAGTACTTC. Residues: CACLLAGGWTQYF.

This sequence joins TRBV6-4 and TRBJ1-5; the D gene is possibly TRBD1 (6 bases). V was pared by 7 bases and J by 6 bases, with 19 bases between. This CDR3 has 15 amino acids. CDR1 and CDR2 (germline): MRHNA, SNTAGT. CDR3 nucleotide sequence: TGTGCCAGCACTCCGCTTCTTCAGGGGTGTCAGCCCCAGCATTTT. Protein product: CASTPLLQGCQPQHF.

The chain recombines TRBV19 with TRBJ1-2; 8 bases are a match to TRBD1. Trimming removed 3 bases from V and 8 bases from J; junction bases left unmatched: 5. This CDR3 spans 13 amino acids. CDR1 and CDR2 (germline): LNHDA, SQIVND (reference sequence). DNA for the CDR3: TGTGCCAGTAGTATTGACAGGGGTGGCGGCTACACCTTC. It translates to CASSIDRGGGYTF.

The chain is built from TRBV7-3 and TRBJ1-4; the D gene is possibly TRBD1 (6 bases). Trimming shortened V by 1 base and J by 8 bases, and 8 bases separated the two germline ends. The CDR3 is made up of 13 amino acids. Per the germline V gene, CDR1 is SGHTA and CDR2 is FQGTGA. The CDR3: CASSLMGGEKLFF. In nucleotides, the CDR3 is TGTGCCAGCAGCTTAATGGGGGGCGAAAAACTGTTTTTT.

This clone was detected a few times. The same CDR3 also results from other DNA sequences found in this sample. Written as DNA, the CDR3 is TGTGCCAGCAGTTACAGGGACAGGGGGCCCTACGAGCAGTACTTC. This sequence encodes CASSYRDRGPYEQYF. The V and J genes are TRBV6-5 and TRBJ2-7; the match to TRBD1 covers 12 bases. Trimming took 2 bases from V and 2 from J; bases not matched to a gene: 1. Germline V gives CDR1 MNHEY, CDR2 SVGAGI. The CDR3 is 15 residues long.

V usage is TRBV7-2 and J usage is TRBJ2-3; possibly TRBD2 for D (5 bases). Trimming removed 1 base from V and 3 bases from J, with 11 bases in between. The CDR3 has 15 residues. Germline CDR1 SGHTA, CDR2 FQGNSA. The DNA for the CDR3 is TGTGCCAGCAGCTTAGTTTTCGGGATTACAGATACGCAGTATTTT. It specifies CASSLVFGITDTQYF.

The rearrangement joins TRBV5-1 to TRBJ1-1, with TRBD1 identical over 8 bases. With V trimmed by 0 bases and J by 3 bases, 4 bases remained unmatched. Germline V gene lookup returns CDR1 SGHRS and CDR2 YFSETQ. CDR3 length: 15 amino acids. The DNA for the CDR3 is TGCGCCAGCAGCTTGGGGACAGGGTATTACACTGAAGCTTTCTTT. It yields the protein CASSLGTGYYTEAFF. The full variable domain, completed using reference TRBV5-1 and TRBJ1-1, is KAGVTQTPRYLIKTRGQQVTLSCSPISGHRSVSWYQQTPGQGLQFLFEYFSETQRNKGNFPGRFSGRQFSNSRSEMNVSTLELGDSALYLCASSLGTGYYTEAFFGQGTRLTVV.

The genes are TRBV5-4 and TRBJ2-1, with D possibly matching TRBD2 (5 bases). This CDR3 region has 14 residues. V was trimmed by 3 bases and J by 6 bases, leaving 13 bases between them. Germline-derived CDR1 and CDR2 are SGHNT and YYREEE (reference sequence). CDR3 loop: CASSSPLRGNEQFF. In DNA, the CDR3 is TGTGCCAGCAGCTCCCCCCTACGGGGCAATGAGCAGTTCTTC.

This chain links TRBV5-5 with TRBJ1-4, with D maybe TRBD1 (5 bases). Trimming left V 1 base short and J 8 bases short, with 15 bases between. The V gene's germline CDR1 is SGHKS and CDR2 YYEKEE (reference sequence). The CDR3 consists of 15 residues. The CDR3 sequence is CASSLFREVNEKLFF. The CDR3 DNA is TGTGCCAGCAGCTTGTTCAGGGAAGTTAACGAAAAACTGTTTTTT.

This clone was observed a few times. The chain uses TRBV29-1 and TRBJ2-3; 8 bases align to TRBD2. Germline V lookup: CDR1 SQVTM, CDR2 ANQGSEA. This CDR3 is 16 amino acids long. V lost 2 bases, J lost 0 bases, and 7 bases stayed unmatched. Here the CDR3 DNA reads TGCAGCGTTGAATTAGAGCGGGGGACCAGCACAGATACGCAGTATTTT. Translating gives CSVELERGTSTDTQYF.

The chain is built from TRBV6-1 and TRBJ2-7; D possibly matches TRBD1 or TRBD2 (6 bases each). CDR1 is MNHNS, CDR2 SASEGT, per germline. This CDR3 contains 15 residues. The germline V and J ends were trimmed by 5 bases and 3 bases, with 17 bases remaining between them. The CDR3 nucleotides read TGTGCCAGCAGTCTACGGGAGACAGGACTCTACGAGCAGTACTTC. Translated: CASSLRETGLYEQYF.

The J gene is TRBJ1-5, the V gene TRBV6-1, with D possibly matching TRBD1 (5 bases). The germline V gene has CDR1 MNHNS and CDR2 SASEGT. Trimming removed 2 bases from V and 3 bases from J, with 14 bases in between. The CDR3 runs to 16 residues. CDR3 in amino acids: CASSELRRGVNQPQHF. For the CDR3, the DNA is TGTGCCAGCAGTGAACTTAGGCGGGGGGTCAATCAGCCCCAGCATTTT.

The V gene is TRBV6-1, the J gene TRBJ2-3; D possibly uses TRBD1 or TRBD2 (5 bases each). The length of the CDR3 is 14 residues. CDR1 and CDR2 from the germline V gene are MNHNS and SASEGT. V shed 2 bases and J shed 0 bases, with 6 bases lying between them. The CDR3 is CASSEWDSTDTQYF. The CDR3 bases are TGTGCCAGCAGTGAATGGGACAGCACAGATACGCAGTATTTT.

This rearrangement joins TRBV27 to TRBJ1-1; D is possibly TRBD1 (5 bases). The CDR3 totals 15 residues. CDR1 is MNHEY, CDR2 SMNVEV, per germline (reference sequence). Trimming stripped 1 base from V and 3 bases from J, with 12 bases between. CDR3 in DNA: TGTGCCAGCAGTTTATACAGGTTGGGGGACACTGAAGCTTTCTTT. Its protein is CASSLYRLGDTEAFF.

The chain employs TRBV4-1 and TRBJ2-1; a possible D gene is TRBD2 (6 bases). Trimming removed 1 base from V and 1 base from J, with 8 bases in between. Germline V gene sequence: CDR1 MGHRA, CDR2 YSYEKL. This CDR3 region has 15 residues. The CDR3 sequence is CASSQVGTSYNEQFF. The CDR3 region has the DNA TGCGCCAGCAGCCAAGTCGGGACTTCCTACAATGAGCAGTTCTTC.

This chain connects TRBV10-3 to TRBJ2-3; D uncertain. Trimming took 4 bases from V and 2 from J, leaving 10 bases between them. Germline CDR1 is ENHRY and CDR2 is SYGVKD. This CDR3 region has 14 residues. The CDR3 is CAISGTATTDTQYF. CDR3 in DNA: TGTGCCATCAGTGGAACAGCAACCACAGATACGCAGTATTTT.

This clone was detected once. The DNA for the CDR3 is TGTGCCAGCACAGTCGGGGGTTTCTCTGGAAACACCATATATTTT. Its protein is CASTVGGFSGNTIYF. The J gene is TRBJ1-3, the V gene TRBV7-8; a possible D gene is TRBD1 (5 bases). V gave up 7 bases and J gave up 0 bases, with 13 bases separating them. CDR3 length: 15 amino acids. In germline, CDR1 is SGHVS, CDR2 FQNEAQ.